Here is one T cell receptor beta chain with its context. Sequencing used immunoSEQ multiplex PCR; TCRdb keeps in-frame clones, though not all of them. The sample has about 78,000 clones; about 89% are singletons. These data originate in a study of blood T cell repertoires in COVID-19. At the level of the study: Some COVID-19 samples were acute and others convalescent; all came from the United States, Italy and Spain. From T cells, B-cell-depleted T cells, or PBMCs came the material, which was cDNA or gDNA.

Looked up from germline, CDR1 is SGHAT and CDR2 is FQNNGV. Unmatched junction bases numbered 3, after V lost 5 bases and J lost 3 bases. The CDR3 covers 14 residues. Material for sequencing was peripheral blood. The chain combines TRBV11-2 with TRBJ2-1; 8 bases match TRBD2. This receptor was taken from a man in his fifties or sixties with active or convalescent COVID-19. This chain's CDR3 is CASSRGLDYNEQFF. The DNA for the CDR3 is TGTGCCAGCAGCCGGGGACTAGACTACAATGAGCAGTTCTTC.